This T cell receptor (beta chain) was captured by sequencing in a study of shared clonotypes between healthy human individuals. Positive CCR7 selection of CD45RO-negative cells yielded the naive CD8 cells, and terminally differentiated effector memory CD45RA+ cells were excluded. Germline CDR1 reads MDHEN; CDR2 reads SYDVKM. The V gene lost 4 bases and the J gene lost 0 bases, with 10 bases spanning the gap. The CDR3 covers 15 residues. Profiled with immunoSEQ multiplex PCR; TCRdb holds only in-frame clones, not every one. The table records 750,000 to 1,000,000 clones, more than 85% of them present only once. This clone appeared once.

Sequencing was carried out using naive CD8+ T cells sorted from blood. The gene calls are TRBV28 and TRBJ2-1; D is perhaps TRBD1 (6 bases). The sequence derives from a man aged 30 to 45 in good health. The CDR3 sequence is CASSSTGRSYNEQFF. The CDR3 coding sequence is TGTGCCAGCAGTTCGACAGGCCGCTCCTACAATGAGCAGTTCTTC.